Listed below are T cell receptor beta chains from one sample, sequenced in a study of T cell repertoires in cytomegalovirus infection. Their target antigens are unknown. One entry per CDR3 protein results from TCRdb running MiXCR on the reads. The repertoire holds about 110,000 distinct CDR3 sequences, around 29% seen once, with 80% to 85% in the top ten. Sequenced here: CD8+ T cells from cultured PBMCs, sampled from culture after CMV antigen stimulation. The receptor source for this set is a human donor in good health (CMV status not recorded). Some clones in this sample may be carry-over from other donors' samples. The CDR3 runs from the conserved cysteine through the conserved F or W. The order of the fields is clone size, CDR3 length, V gene, J gene, D gene, CDR3 DNA, CDR3 protein. D genes are given only for firm matches. Clone size is given for some rows only: seen once, a few or many times, or a class if the clone is expanded.

>many|15|TRBV7-9|TRBJ2-2|NA
TGTGCCAGCATCCCCCGGGCCGAGGTCGCCGGGGAGCTGTTTTTT
CASIPRAEVAGELFF
>NA|15|TRBV19|TRBJ2-7|NA
TGTGCCAGTAGTCCCGGGGGCAACCCCTCCTACGAGCAGTACTTC
CASSPGGNPSYEQYF
>many|16|TRBV27|TRBJ2-1|TRBD2
TGTGCCAGCAGTTCGATAGCGGGGGTCCTCTACAATGAGCAGTTCTTC
CASSSIAGVLYNEQFF
>few|14|TRBV6-2/TRBV6-3|TRBJ2-2|NA
TGTGCCAGCAGTTACACGGGTGGGACCGGGGAGCTGTTTTTT
CASSYTGGTGELFF
>NA|14|TRBV19|TRBJ1-1|NA
TGTGCCAGTAGTTATCCAGGGGCCGGCACTGAAGCTTTCTTT
CASSYPGAGTEAFF
>NA|14|TRBV3-1|TRBJ2-5|TRBD2
TGTGCCAGCAGCCAAGGGACTAGCCTGGAGACCCAGTACTTC
CASSQGTSLETQYF
>many|14|TRBV7-6|TRBJ1-1|NA
TGTGCCAGCAGCTTAGGGCAGGGGTCCACTGAAGCTTTCTTT
CASSLGQGSTEAFF
>NA|15|TRBV4-1|TRBJ1-1|NA
TGCGCCAGCAGCCAAGGCCACGGGGCTGACACTGAAGCTTTCTTT
CASSQGHGADTEAFF
>NA|15|TRBV11-1|TRBJ2-1|TRBD2
TGTGCCAGCAGCCCACTAGCGGGGGGCAGGAATGAGCAGTTCTTC
CASSPLAGGRNEQFF
>NA|15|TRBV7-9|TRBJ1-2|TRBD1
TGTGCCAGCAGCCAGGGCGGGACAGCGTCTGATGGCTACACCTTC
CASSQGGTASDGYTF
>many|13|TRBV6-1|TRBJ1-5|NA
TGTGCCAGCAGTAGCCGGACTCGGGAGCCCCAGCATTTT
CASSSRTREPQHF
>few|14|TRBV6-1|TRBJ2-7|TRBD1
TGTGCCAGCATCCTCGGGACAGGTTATAGCGAGCAGTACTTC
CASILGTGYSEQYF
>many|15|TRBV7-2|TRBJ2-7|TRBD2
TGTGCCAGCAGCTTTCAGCGGGGGAGCTCCTACGAGCAGTACTTC
CASSFQRGSSYEQYF
>NA|12|TRBV7-6|TRBJ1-2|NA
TGTGCCAGCAGCACTACCCATAATGGCTACACCTTC
CASSTTHNGYTF
>few|14|TRBV2|TRBJ2-7|NA
TGTGCCAGTGATGGGTCTAGCGTTGCCTACGAGCAGTACTTC
CASDGSSVAYEQYF
>NA|17|TRBV3-1|TRBJ1-1|NA
TGTGCCAGCAGCCAAGATCACCAGGCCCGATTGGAGGCTGAAGCTTTCTTT
CASSQDHQARLEAEAFF
>NA|15|TRBV14|TRBJ2-1|NA
TGTGCCAGCAGCCAGGGTTTCGACTCCTACAATGAGCAGTTCTTC
CASSQGFDSYNEQFF
>few|14|TRBV20-1|TRBJ2-1|NA
TGCAGTGCCAACCCCCCTAGCTCCTACAATGAGCAGTTCTTC
CSANPPSSYNEQFF
>once|15|TRBV27|TRBJ2-7|TRBD1
TGTGCCAGCAGCATGCCGGGGACAGGGTCCTACGAGCAGTACTTC
CASSMPGTGSYEQYF
>NA|12|TRBV12-3/TRBV12-4|TRBJ2-5|NA
TGTGCCAGCACCTCGTACCAAGAGACCCAGTACTTC
CASTSYQETQYF
>NA|14|TRBV7-8|TRBJ2-5|NA
TGTGCCAGCAGCTTAGTGGGGAGTGGGGAGACCCAGTACTTC
CASSLVGSGETQYF
>few|13|TRBV19|TRBJ1-2|NA
TGTGCCAGTAGTATAGGCGGATCCTATGGCTACACCTTC
CASSIGGSYGYTF
>few|14|TRBV2|TRBJ2-7|TRBD2
TGTGCCAGCAGTGAGACGGGGGGAGGGTACGAGCAGTACTTC
CASSETGGGYEQYF
>few|14|TRBV25-1|TRBJ1-5|NA
TGTGCCAGCAGTGAAACAGGGTTCTACCAGCCCCAGCATTTT
CASSETGFYQPQHF
>many|17|TRBV7-9|TRBJ2-7|TRBD1
TGTGCCAGCAGCTCAGAATGGACAGGGAAAATGGCCTACGAGCAGTACTTC
CASSSEWTGKMAYEQYF
>NA|15|TRBV12-3/TRBV12-4|TRBJ2-7|TRBD2
TGTGCCAGCAGTTTCGCGGGGGGGAGCTCCTACGAGCAGTACTTC
CASSFAGGSSYEQYF
>NA|12|TRBV29-1|TRBJ1-1|NA
TGCAGCGTTGGCAGGAGGAACACTGAAGCTTTCTTT
CSVGRRNTEAFF
>many|14|TRBV11-3|TRBJ1-1|NA
TGTGCCAGCAGCTTGGGACCGGAGGGCACTGAAGCTTTCTTT
CASSLGPEGTEAFF
>NA|16|TRBV7-4|TRBJ1-4|TRBD1
TGTGCCAGCAGCCCCCCCCGAGGGGGCCACAATGAAAAACTGTTTTTT
CASSPPRGGHNEKLFF
>few|14|TRBV4-1|TRBJ1-6|TRBD1
TGCGCCAGCAGCCACGACAGGGAGAGTTCACCCCTCCACTTT
CASSHDRESSPLHF
>NA|14|TRBV20-1|TRBJ2-5|TRBD2
TGCAGTGCAAAAGAAGGACTAGCTGTAGAGACCCAGTACTTC
CSAKEGLAVETQYF